These 21 T cell receptor beta chains were all obtained from the same sample, sequenced in a study of blood T cell repertoires in COVID-19. Sequencing was performed with immunoSEQ multiplex PCR; in TCRdb, only in-frame clones are kept and a portion is missing. The sample carries 200,000 to 300,000 clones, around 82% recorded once. The sequencing input was peripheral blood. These TCRs come from a human donor in a cohort sampled during active COVID-19.

The chain uses TRBV5-4 and TRBJ2-2, with 7 positions matching TRBD1. Unmatched junction bases numbered 2, after V lost 8 bases and J lost 1 base. The CDR3 runs to 13 residues. The germline V gene has CDR1 SGHNT and CDR2 YYREEE (reference sequence). The CDR3 protein is CASPGGNTGELFF. The CDR3 nucleotides are TGTGCCAGTCCAGGGGGGAACACCGGGGAGCTGTTTTTT.

This chain uses TRBV10-3 with TRBJ1-3; D perhaps matches TRBD1 (5 bases). This CDR3 has 15 amino acids. Germline V lookup: CDR1 ENHRY, CDR2 SYGVKD. V lost 5 bases and J 0 bases, leaving 11 bases between the germline ends. CDR3 sequence (DNA): TGTGCCATCAGTCGGTCAGGGAACTCTGGAAACACCATATATTTT. Protein: CAISRSGNSGNTIYF.

The V gene is TRBV7-9, the J gene TRBJ1-4; D might be TRBD1 (5 bases). CDR1 is SEHNR and CDR2 is FQNEAQ in the germline V gene (reference sequence). Trimming cost V 5 bases and J 15 bases, with 16 bases left between them. The CDR3 has 12 residues. As DNA, the CDR3 is TGTGCCAGCAGCCAGATGACAGCTAATATGTTTTTT. The encoded protein is CASSQMTANMFF.

This chain connects TRBV28 to TRBJ1-2; possibly TRBD1 for D (5 bases). The CDR3 loop spans 12 amino acids. V was clipped by 10 bases and J by 6 bases, with 15 bases between them. Per the germline V gene, CDR1 is MDHEN and CDR2 is SYDVKM. The CDR3 sequence is CATQATEDGYTF. As DNA, the CDR3 is TGTGCCACCCAAGCGACAGAGGATGGCTACACCTTC.

This chain links TRBV6-5 with TRBJ1-1; D call uncertain. Germline CDR1 reads MNHEY; CDR2 reads SVGAGI. The CDR3 consists of 15 residues. V shed 2 bases and J shed 4 bases, with 14 bases lying between them. CDR3 protein: CASSYGGLVGTEAFF. The CDR3 nucleotides are TGTGCCAGCAGTTACGGAGGGTTAGTAGGCACTGAAGCTTTCTTT.

The CDR3 protein is CASSQGAAYTF. CDR3 bases: TGTGCCAGCAGCCAAGGGGCAGCATACACCTTC. The gene calls are TRBV3-1 (or the pseudogene TRBV3-2) and TRBJ1-2; D gene unclear. Trimming took off 1 base at V and 11 bases at J, with 8 bases between the two ends. Germline V gene sequence: CDR1 LGHDT, CDR2 YNNKEL (reference sequence). The CDR3 length is 11 residues.

This sequence joins TRBV6-2 or TRBV6-3 and TRBJ1-1, with 7 positions matching TRBD1. The trim removed 3 bases at V and 5 bases at J, leaving 6 bases unmatched. Germline CDR1 is MNHEY and CDR2 is SVGEGT. This CDR3 has 14 amino acids. CDR3 DNA sequence: TGTGCCAGCAGTTATCAGGGGGGACGGACTGAAGCTTTCTTT. Encoded protein: CASSYQGGRTEAFF.

This rearrangement joins TRBV6-2 or TRBV6-3 to TRBJ2-6; the D is unclear. In germline, CDR1 is MNHEY, CDR2 SVGEGT. V gave up 5 bases and J gave up 2 bases, with 7 bases separating them. The CDR3 is made up of 14 amino acids. This CDR3 reads CASSAIAGANVLTF. The CDR3 DNA reads TGTGCCAGCAGTGCGATTGCTGGGGCCAACGTCCTGACTTTC.

This clone was picked up a small number of times. The genes are TRBV2 and TRBJ1-5; 8 bases map to TRBD1. CDR3 length: 15 residues. The V and J ends lost 7 bases and 0 bases, in that order; junction bases with no gene match: 5. In germline, CDR1 is SNHLY, CDR2 FYNNEI. For the CDR3, the DNA is TGTGCCAGCACCCGGGACAGGCATAGCAATCAGCCCCAGCATTTT. It is translated as CASTRDRHSNQPQHF.

This clone was seen just once. This chain joins TRBV6-6 and TRBJ2-2; D unresolved. The CDR3 covers 16 residues. Germline CDR1 and CDR2: MNHNY and SVGAGI (reference sequence). V gave up 0 bases and J gave up 1 base, with 9 bases separating them. The CDR3 spells CASSYSKQLNTGELFF. CDR3 DNA: TGTGCCAGCAGTTACTCGAAACAGTTGAACACCGGGGAGCTGTTTTTT.

The rearrangement uses TRBV6-2 or TRBV6-3 and TRBJ2-3, with 7 positions matching TRBD2. From germline, CDR1 is MNHEY and CDR2 SVGEGT. Trimming removed 6 bases from V and 4 bases from J; junction bases left unmatched: 10. The CDR3 spans 15 residues. The CDR3, as DNA: TGTGCCAGCAGCCGCCTAGCGGTAGACTCAGATACGCAGTATTTT. Its protein product is CASSRLAVDSDTQYF.

The rearrangement joins TRBV3-1 (or the pseudogene TRBV3-2) to TRBJ2-5; tentative D call: TRBD2 (6 bases). This CDR3 region has 16 residues. Trimming took off 0 bases at V and 1 base at J, with 12 bases between the two ends. Germline-derived CDR1 and CDR2 are LGHDT and YNNKEL (reference sequence). The CDR3 spells CASSQEPFGGQETQYF. CDR3 sequence (DNA): TGTGCCAGCAGCCAAGAACCCTTCGGGGGCCAAGAGACCCAGTACTTC.

This chain links TRBV2 with TRBJ2-1, with 8 bases identical to TRBD2. V was pared by 9 bases and J by 1 base, with 8 bases of the junction left unmatched. The CDR3 contains 15 residues. Germline CDR1 reads SNHLY; CDR2 reads FYNNEI. CDR3 sequence: CASTPSGLSYNEQFF. The DNA for the CDR3 is TGTGCCAGTACCCCTAGCGGGCTATCCTACAATGAGCAGTTCTTC. The whole variable domain, filled in from reference TRBV2 and TRBJ2-1, reads EPEVTQTPSHQVTQMGQEVILRCVPISNHLYFYWYRQILGQKVEFLVSFYNNEISEKSEIFDDQFSVERPDGSNFTLKIRSTKLEDSAMYFCASTPSGLSYNEQFFGPGTRLTVL.

The CDR3 region has the DNA TGTGCCAGCTCACCACTCAGTCTAGCGGAGAAAAACATTCAGTACTTC. Its translation is CASSPLSLAEKNIQYF. The V call is TRBV18, the J call TRBJ2-4, with TRBD2 matching 7 bases. The CDR3 covers 16 residues. CDR1 is KGHSH and CDR2 is LQKENI in the germline V gene. The junction had 7 bases not matched to a gene; V was cut back by 1 base and J by 4 bases.

The sample holds a few counts of this clone. The rearrangement uses TRBV18 and TRBJ1-2; TRBD1 is a possible D gene (6 bases). CDR3 size: 18 residues. V was trimmed by 2 bases and J by 8 bases, leaving 27 bases between them. Germline lookup yields CDR1 KGHSH and CDR2 LQKENI. CDR3: CASSPVARGSLMTRGYTF. CDR3 DNA sequence: TGTGCCAGCTCACCAGTCGCTAGGGGGTCGCTAATGACGAGGGGCTACACCTTC.

This chain connects TRBV2 to TRBJ2-7; TRBD2 matches at 12 bases. Germline V gives CDR1 SNHLY, CDR2 FYNNEI. V lost 4 bases to trimming and J lost 0 bases; unmatched junction nucleotides: 4. This CDR3 region has 16 residues. In nucleotides, the CDR3 is TGTGCCAGCAGTGCCGGACTAGCGGGGAGCTCCTACGAGCAGTACTTC. Amino acids: CASSAGLAGSSYEQYF. Using reference TRBV2 and TRBJ2-7 for the parts outside the CDR3, the full variable domain is EPEVTQTPSHQVTQMGQEVILRCVPISNHLYFYWYRQILGQKVEFLVSFYNNEISEKSEIFDDQFSVERPDGSNFTLKIRSTKLEDSAMYFCASSAGLAGSSYEQYFGPGTRLTVT.

CDR3 bases: TGTGCCAGCAGCCGGGACAGCCCCTCCACCGGGGAGCTGTTTTTT. Protein product: CASSRDSPSTGELFF. V is TRBV7-3 and J is TRBJ2-2; 7 nucleotides line up with TRBD1. The V and J ends lost 5 bases and 4 bases, in that order; junction bases with no gene match: 7. Germline loops: CDR1 SGHTA, CDR2 FQGTGA. The CDR3 has 15 amino acids.

CDR3 nucleotide sequence: TGTGCCAGTAGTTCACAGGGACCGGGGACCCAAGGAGGCTACACCTTC. Its translation is CASSSQGPGTQGGYTF. The chain uses TRBV19 and TRBJ1-2, with D possibly TRBD1 on 6 matching bases. The CDR3 has 16 residues. V dropped 5 bases and J dropped 8 bases, with 24 bases sitting between them. Germline lookup yields CDR1 LNHDA and CDR2 SQIVND (reference sequence).

This chain joins TRBV12-3 or TRBV12-4 and TRBJ1-1, with D unresolved. The CDR3 has 11 residues. V was shortened by 5 bases and J by 3 bases, with 4 bases between the two germline ends. CDR3 protein: CASSIYTEAFF. Here the CDR3 DNA reads TGTGCCAGCAGTATCTACACTGAAGCTTTCTTT.

The chain links TRBV5-1 to TRBJ1-5; D remains unclear. The V and J ends lost 7 bases and 3 bases respectively, with 17 bases between them. Germline V lookup: CDR1 SGHRS, CDR2 YFSETQ. The CDR3 is made up of 15 amino acids. CDR3 protein: CASVSSARNNQPQHF. CDR3 bases: TGCGCCAGCGTTTCTTCAGCGAGGAACAATCAGCCCCAGCATTTT.

This rearrangement joins TRBV10-1 to TRBJ1-1, with a tentative D call TRBD1 (6 bases). The CDR3 covers 13 residues. Per germline, CDR1 WNHNN and CDR2 SYGVQD (reference sequence). Trimming cost V 10 bases and J 4 bases, with 16 bases left between them. The CDR3, as DNA: TGCGCCACCCGGGGGGCATTGGCCACTGAAGCTTTCTTT. It codes for CATRGALATEAFF.